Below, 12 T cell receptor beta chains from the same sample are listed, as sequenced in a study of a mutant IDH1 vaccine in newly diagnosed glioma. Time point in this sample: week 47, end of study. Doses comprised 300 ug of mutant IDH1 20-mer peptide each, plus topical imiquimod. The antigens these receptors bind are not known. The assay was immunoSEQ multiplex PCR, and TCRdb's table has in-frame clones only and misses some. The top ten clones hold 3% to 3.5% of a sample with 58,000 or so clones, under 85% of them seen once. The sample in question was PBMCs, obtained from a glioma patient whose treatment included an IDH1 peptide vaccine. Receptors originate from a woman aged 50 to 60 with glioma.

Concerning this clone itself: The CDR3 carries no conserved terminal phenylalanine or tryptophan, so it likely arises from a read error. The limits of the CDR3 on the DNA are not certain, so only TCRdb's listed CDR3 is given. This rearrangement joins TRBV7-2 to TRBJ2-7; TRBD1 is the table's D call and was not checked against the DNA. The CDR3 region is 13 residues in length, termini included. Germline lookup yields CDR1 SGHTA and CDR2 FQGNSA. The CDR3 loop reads CASSLGEGALISL.

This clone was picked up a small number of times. The CDR3 DNA is TGTGCCAGTAGCGCATCTGGACAGGGGGATTCACCCCTCCACTTT. This gives the protein CASSASGQGDSPLHF. This rearrangement joins TRBV19 to TRBJ1-6; TRBD1 aligns across 10 bases. Germline V CDR1 and CDR2: LNHDA, SQIVND (reference sequence). The length of the CDR3 is 15 residues. V lost 6 bases and J lost 8; bases outside the gene matches: 7.

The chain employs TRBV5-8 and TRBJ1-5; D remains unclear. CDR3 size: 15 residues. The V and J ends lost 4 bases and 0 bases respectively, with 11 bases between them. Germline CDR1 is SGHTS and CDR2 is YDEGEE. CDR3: CASSGRVVSNQPQHF. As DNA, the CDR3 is TGTGCCAGCAGCGGAAGGGTAGTTAGCAATCAGCCCCAGCATTTT.

CDR3 protein: CASNLIGGKTQYF. CDR3 bases: TGTGCCAGCAATTTAATTGGGGGAAAGACCCAGTACTTC. The gene calls are TRBV6-5 and TRBJ2-5; D may correspond to TRBD1 or TRBD2 (5 bases each). Trimming pared 7 bases from V and 6 bases from J, leaving 15 bases between. The length of the CDR3 is 13 residues. Germline CDR1 and CDR2: MNHEY and SVGAGI.

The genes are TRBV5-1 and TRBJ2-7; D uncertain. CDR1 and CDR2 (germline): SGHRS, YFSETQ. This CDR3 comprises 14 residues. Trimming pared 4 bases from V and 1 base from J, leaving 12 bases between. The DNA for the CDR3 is TGCGCCAGCAGCCCCGAGGCAGCTTCCTACGAGCAGTACTTC. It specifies CASSPEAASYEQYF.

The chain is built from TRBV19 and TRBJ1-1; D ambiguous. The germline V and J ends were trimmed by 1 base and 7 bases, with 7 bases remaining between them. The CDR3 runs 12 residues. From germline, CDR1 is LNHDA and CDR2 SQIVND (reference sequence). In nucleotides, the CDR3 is TGTGCCAGTAGTATAGGGGAGGGTGAAGCTTTCTTT. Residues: CASSIGEGEAFF.

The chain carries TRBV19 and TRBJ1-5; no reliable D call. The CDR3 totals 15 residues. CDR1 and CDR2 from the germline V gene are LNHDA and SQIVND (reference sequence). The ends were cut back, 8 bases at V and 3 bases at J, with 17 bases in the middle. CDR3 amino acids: CASDSTRTNNQPQHF. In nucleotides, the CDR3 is TGTGCCAGTGATTCTACACGGACGAACAATCAGCCCCAGCATTTT.

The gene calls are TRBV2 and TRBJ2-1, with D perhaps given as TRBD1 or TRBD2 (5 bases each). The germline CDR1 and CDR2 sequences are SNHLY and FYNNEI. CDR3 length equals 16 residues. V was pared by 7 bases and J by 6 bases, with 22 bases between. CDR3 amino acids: CASTGTGTKVSNEQFF. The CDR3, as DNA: TGTGCCAGCACCGGGACCGGGACCAAAGTTAGCAATGAGCAGTTCTTC. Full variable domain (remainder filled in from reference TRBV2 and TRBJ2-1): EPEVTQTPSHQVTQMGQEVILRCVPISNHLYFYWYRQILGQKVEFLVSFYNNEISEKSEIFDDQFSVERPDGSNFTLKIRSTKLEDSAMYFCASTGTGTKVSNEQFFGPGTRLTVL.

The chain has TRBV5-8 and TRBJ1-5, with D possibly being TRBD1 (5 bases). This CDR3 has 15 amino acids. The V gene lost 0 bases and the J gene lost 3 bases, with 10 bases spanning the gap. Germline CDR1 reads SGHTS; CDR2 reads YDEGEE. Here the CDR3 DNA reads TGTGCCAGCAGCTTGGGTACAGGCTACAATCAGCCCCAGCATTTT. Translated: CASSLGTGYNQPQHF.

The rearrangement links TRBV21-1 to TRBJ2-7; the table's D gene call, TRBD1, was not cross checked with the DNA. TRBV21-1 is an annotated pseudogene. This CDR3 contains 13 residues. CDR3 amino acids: CASSRDNSYEQYF. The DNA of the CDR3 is TGTGCCAGCAGCAGGGACAACTCCTACGAGCAGTACTTC.

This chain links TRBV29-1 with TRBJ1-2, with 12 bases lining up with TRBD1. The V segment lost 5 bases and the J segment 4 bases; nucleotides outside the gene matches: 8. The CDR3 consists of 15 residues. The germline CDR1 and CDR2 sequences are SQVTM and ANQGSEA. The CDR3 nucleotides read TGCAGCGTTTCCGGGACAGGGGGCGCGAGCTATGGCTACACCTTC. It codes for CSVSGTGGASYGYTF.

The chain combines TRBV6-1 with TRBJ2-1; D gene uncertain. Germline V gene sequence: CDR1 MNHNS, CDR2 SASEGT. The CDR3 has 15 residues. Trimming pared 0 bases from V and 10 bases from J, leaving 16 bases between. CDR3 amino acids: CASSEALQGLNEQFF. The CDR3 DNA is TGTGCCAGCAGTGAAGCGTTGCAAGGGTTAAACGAGCAGTTCTTC.